A single sample gave rise to the 10 T cell receptor beta chains below, sequenced in a study of T cells after yellow fever vaccination. TCRdb re-called the 5' RACE reads with MiXCR, one entry per CDR3 protein. This sample yields more than 300,000 distinct CDR3 sequences, of which about 10% are seen a single time; about 3.3% belongs to the top ten. Sequencing used CD4+ T cells sorted from PBMCs, obtained 45 days after the yellow fever booster vaccination. The receptors stem from a man aged 18 to 30 who received the YFV17D yellow fever vaccine.

The chain carries TRBV28 and TRBJ2-7; 8 bases fit TRBD2. CDR1 MDHEN and CDR2 SYDVKM come from the germline V gene. CDR3 length: 13 residues. J lost 0 bases, V lost 10 bases, and 5 bases had no gene match. CDR3 nucleotide sequence: TGTGCCACTACGGGGGGGAGCTCCTACGAGCAGTACGTC. Protein: CATTGGSSYEQYV.

This clonotype was counted a few times. The chain joins TRBV7-2 to TRBJ2-7; the D gene is possibly TRBD2 (7 bases). Trimming removed 1 base from V and 5 bases from J, with 12 bases in between. The CDR3 extends over 14 amino acids. Germline CDR1 SGHTA, CDR2 FQGNSA. CDR3: CASSLVGGRNEQYF. In DNA form, the CDR3 reads TGTGCCAGCAGCTTAGTGGGGGGGCGCAACGAGCAGTACTTC.

This clonotype showed up many times. CDR3 DNA: TGTGCCAGCACCAGTTCCACCGGGGAGCTGTTTTTT. Translated: CASTSSTGELFF. V gene TRBV6-1 combines with J gene TRBJ2-2, with D uncertain. The germline V gene has CDR1 MNHNS and CDR2 SASEGT. This CDR3 is built from 12 residues. Trimming left V 7 bases short and J 4 bases short, with 7 bases between.

The sample holds a few counts of this clonotype. J is TRBJ2-3 and V is TRBV7-9; maybe TRBD2 (5 bases). Per germline, CDR1 SEHNR and CDR2 FQNEAQ (reference sequence). Between the trimmed V and J ends, which lost 1 base and 6 bases, there was a span of 26 bases. This CDR3 region has 19 residues. The chain's CDR3 is CASSLGRRAANSPLDTQYF. The DNA for the CDR3 is TGTGCCAGCAGCTTAGGACGGAGAGCGGCGAATTCACCCCTGGATACGCAGTATTTT.

This clonotype came up a few times. V is TRBV12-3 or TRBV12-4 and J is TRBJ2-5; 9 bases align to TRBD2. The CDR3 length is 17 residues. The V gene end was trimmed by 8 bases and the J gene end by 5 bases; junction bases not matched to a gene: 18. CDR3 DNA sequence: TGTGCCAGCGCCGTTTGGGGGTGGGGGACTAGCTATGAGACCCAGTACTTC. Residues: CASAVWGWGTSYETQYF.

The chain has TRBV5-1 and TRBJ2-5; D gene unclear. Germline V CDR1 and CDR2: SGHRS, YFSETQ. V was cut by 6 bases and J by 7 bases, with 16 bases left in between. The CDR3 has 13 residues. The DNA for the CDR3 is TGCGCCAGCAACCTAAATGGGGAAATGACCCAGTACTTC. Encoded protein: CASNLNGEMTQYF.

The gene calls are TRBV27 and TRBJ2-7; 10 bases are a match to TRBD1. CDR1 is MNHEY, CDR2 SMNVEV, per germline (reference sequence). The length of the CDR3 is 16 residues. V lost 5 bases to trimming and J lost 3 bases; unmatched junction nucleotides: 10. The chain's CDR3 is CASSPYPTGGHYEQYF. Here the CDR3 DNA reads TGTGCCAGCAGTCCCTACCCGACAGGGGGCCACTACGAGCAGTACTTC.

This chain connects TRBV6-2 or TRBV6-3 to TRBJ2-3; 10 positions agree with TRBD1. The CDR3 has 15 residues. From germline, CDR1 is MNHEY and CDR2 SVGEGT. V was pared by 5 bases and J by 3 bases, with 5 bases of the junction left unmatched. CDR3 protein: CASSAPGQGTDTQYF. CDR3 bases: TGTGCCAGCAGTGCGCCGGGACAGGGGACAGATACGCAGTATTTT.

This clonotype was seen many times. This CDR3 reads CASSPRAGRSAGETQYF. In DNA form, the CDR3 reads TGTGCCAGCTCACCAAGGGCGGGACGGTCCGCGGGGGAGACCCAGTACTTC. The V gene is TRBV18, the J gene TRBJ2-5; tentative D call: TRBD2 (6 bases). Germline V lookup: CDR1 KGHSH, CDR2 LQKENI. The CDR3 totals 17 residues. V lost 2 bases, J lost 5 bases, and 21 bases lay in between.

The table lists this clonotype with a few counts. V is TRBV20-1 and J is TRBJ1-1; D unresolved. The length of the CDR3 is 14 residues. Germline-derived CDR1 and CDR2 are DFQATT and SNEGSKA (reference sequence). V lost 1 base and J lost 5, with 14 bases in between. The CDR3: CSARGAAPGTEAFF. CDR3 bases: TGCAGTGCTAGAGGGGCGGCCCCGGGGACTGAAGCTTTCTTT.